The source of this T cell receptor (beta chain) is a study of long-term antiretroviral therapy in people with HIV. Study context: The earliest samples came about a decade before the 2015 immediate-ART recommendation. The study's findings and limits: Older ART regimens were possibly in use when the blood was collected between about 2003 and 2017. Unavailable data included ART adherence, viral resistance and therapy changes (switches in treatment).

As for this clone: Its antigen is unidentified.

The CDR3 is 14 residues long. The germline V and J ends were trimmed by 5 bases and 8 bases, with 18 bases remaining between them. CDR1 and CDR2 (germline): SNHLY, FYNNEI. Sequencing used immunoSEQ v3.0 at survey level. Sequencing efforts were directed toward about 35,000-55,000 T-cell genomes per sample. The protocol was immunoSEQ multiplex PCR, while the TCRdb copy is restricted to in-frame clones and leaves out a portion. Of fewer than 25,000 clones detected, 95% appear once; the ten largest clones hold 2.2%. The source is a woman aged 45 to 65 with HIV. The source material was unsorted PBMCs, sampled about 4.7 years after starting antiretroviral therapy. This sequence joins TRBV2 and TRBJ1-2, with a possible D match to TRBD1 (6 bases). The CDR3 bases are TGTGCCAGCAGTTTTAACAGGGATGACAGGGGCTACACCTTC. This codes for CASSFNRDDRGYTF.